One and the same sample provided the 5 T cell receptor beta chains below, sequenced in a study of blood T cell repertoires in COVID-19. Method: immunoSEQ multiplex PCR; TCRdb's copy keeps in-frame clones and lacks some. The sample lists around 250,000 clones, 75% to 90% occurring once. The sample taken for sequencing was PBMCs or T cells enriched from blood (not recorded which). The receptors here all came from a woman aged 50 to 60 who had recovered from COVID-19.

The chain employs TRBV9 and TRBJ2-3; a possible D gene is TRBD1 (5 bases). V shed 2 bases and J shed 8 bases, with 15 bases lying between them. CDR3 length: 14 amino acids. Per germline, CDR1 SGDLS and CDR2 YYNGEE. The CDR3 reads CASSVVRDGATQYF. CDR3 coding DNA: TGTGCCAGCAGCGTGGTCAGGGATGGGGCTACGCAGTATTTT.

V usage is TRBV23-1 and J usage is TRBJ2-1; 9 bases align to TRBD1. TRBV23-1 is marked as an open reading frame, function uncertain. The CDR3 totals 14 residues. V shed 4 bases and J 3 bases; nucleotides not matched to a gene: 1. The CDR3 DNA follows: TGCGCCAGCAGTCCGGGACAGGGCTACAATGAGCAGTTCTTC. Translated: CASSPGQGYNEQFF.

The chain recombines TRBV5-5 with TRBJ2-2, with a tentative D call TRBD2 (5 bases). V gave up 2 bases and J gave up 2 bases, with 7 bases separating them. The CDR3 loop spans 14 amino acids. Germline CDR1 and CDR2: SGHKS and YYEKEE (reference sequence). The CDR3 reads CASSFRTNTGELFF. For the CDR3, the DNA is TGTGCCAGCAGCTTCCGGACTAACACCGGGGAGCTGTTTTTT.

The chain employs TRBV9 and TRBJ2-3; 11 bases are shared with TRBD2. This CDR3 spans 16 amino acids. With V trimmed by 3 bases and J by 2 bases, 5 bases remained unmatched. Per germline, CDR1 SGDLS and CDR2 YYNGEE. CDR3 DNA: TGTGCCAGCAGCGGAGGGACTAGCGGAAACACAGATACGCAGTATTTT. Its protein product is CASSGGTSGNTDTQYF.

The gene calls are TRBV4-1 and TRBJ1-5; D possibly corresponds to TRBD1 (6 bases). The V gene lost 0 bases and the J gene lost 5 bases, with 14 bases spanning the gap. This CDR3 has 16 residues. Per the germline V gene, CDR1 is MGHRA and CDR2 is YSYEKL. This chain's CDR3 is CASSQDGIGGDQPQHF. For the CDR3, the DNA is TGCGCCAGCAGCCAAGACGGCATTGGGGGCGATCAGCCCCAGCATTTT.